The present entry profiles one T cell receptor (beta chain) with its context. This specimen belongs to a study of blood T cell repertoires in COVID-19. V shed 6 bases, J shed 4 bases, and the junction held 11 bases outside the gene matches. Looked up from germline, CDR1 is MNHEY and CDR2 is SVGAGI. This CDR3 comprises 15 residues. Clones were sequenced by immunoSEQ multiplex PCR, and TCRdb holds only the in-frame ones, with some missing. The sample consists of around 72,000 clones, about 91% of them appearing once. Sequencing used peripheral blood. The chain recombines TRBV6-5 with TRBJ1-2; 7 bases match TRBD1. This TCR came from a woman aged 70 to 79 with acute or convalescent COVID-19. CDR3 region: CASRTNRGFFYGYTF. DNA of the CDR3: TGTGCCAGCAGAACAAACAGGGGTTTTTTCTATGGCTACACCTTC.